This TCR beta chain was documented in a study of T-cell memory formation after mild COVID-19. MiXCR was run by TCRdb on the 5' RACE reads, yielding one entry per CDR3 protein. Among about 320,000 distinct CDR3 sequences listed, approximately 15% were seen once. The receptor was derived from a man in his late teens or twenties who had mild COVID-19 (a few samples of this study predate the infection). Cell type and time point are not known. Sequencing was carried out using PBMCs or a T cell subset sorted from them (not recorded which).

Here the CDR3 reads CASSPQRQGNTGELFF. CDR3 DNA sequence: TGTGCCAGCTCACCACAGCGCCAAGGGAACACCGGGGAGCTGTTTTTT. The chain is built from TRBV18 and TRBJ2-2, with D uncertain. CDR1 and CDR2 from the germline V gene are KGHSH and LQKENI. This CDR3 has 16 amino acids. Between the trimmed V and J ends, which lost 1 base and 1 base, there was a span of 10 bases.